These T cell receptor beta chains were read from a single sample in a study of CD4 and CD8 cells across lung adenocarcinoma regions. TCRdb used MiXCR to reprocess the PCR reads, holding one entry per CDR3 protein. This sample has over 10,000 distinct CDR3 sequences, with less than 60% found just once. The specimen sequenced was CD8+ T cells from the margin of a lung tumor. These receptors were obtained from a female donor with lung adenocarcinoma. The CD4 and CD8 labels of this study may be unreliable. CDR3s include the opening cysteine and the closing phenylalanine or tryptophan. D genes are given only for firm matches. Where a row states a size, it is once, few, many or the class of an expanded clone; other rows omit it.

J,D,V,size,DNA,CDR3
TRBJ2-5,TRBD2,TRBV11-2,-,TGTGCCAGCAGCCCTAGCGGGGGGGCCTTTGAGACCCAGTACTTC,CASSPSGGAFETQYF
TRBJ2-1,-,TRBV12-3/TRBV12-4,-,TGTGCCAGCAGTTTGTCAGGCTACAATGAGCAGTTCTTC,CASSLSGYNEQFF
TRBJ1-2,TRBD1,TRBV5-1,few,TGCGCCAGCAGCCTCACAGGGGTTTATGGCTACACCTTC,CASSLTGVYGYTF
TRBJ2-3,TRBD1,TRBV30,-,TGTGCCGGGGGCGAAGGGGGCCGGCACCCAGAGACGCAGTACTTT,CAGGEGGRHPETQYF
TRBJ2-5,TRBD2,TRBV6-1,-,TGTGCCAGCAGTCCAGGGGGCTCTAGCGGGAGGAACCTTAAGACCCAGTACTTC,CASSPGGSSGRNLKTQYF
TRBJ1-2,-,TRBV6-1,few,TGTGCCAGCAGTGAATCGTCGTCCTATGGCTACACCTTC,CASSESSSYGYTF
TRBJ2-1,-,TRBV10-1,-,TGCGCCAGCAGTGAGGCGACGGGATTTCTCAATGAGCAGTTCTTC,CASSEATGFLNEQFF
TRBJ2-1,-,TRBV20-1,medium-sized,TGCAGTGCTAGAGATCTCAGGACGCAGCTCTCCAATGAGCAGTTCTTC,CSARDLRTQLSNEQFF
TRBJ2-5,-,TRBV10-1,-,TGCGCCAGGGGTGACGGGGGCAGAGAGGGAGAGACCCAGTACTTC,CARGDGGREGETQYF
TRBJ2-7,-,TRBV4-1,many,TGCGCCAGCAGCCAAGAGCTGGGTTCGTACGAGCAGTACTTC,CASSQELGSYEQYF
TRBJ1-1,-,TRBV11-2,-,TGTGCCAGCAGCTTAGACCCAAATATGAACACTGAAGCTTTCTTT,CASSLDPNMNTEAFF
TRBJ2-1,-,TRBV6-5,once,TGTGCCAGCAGTTACGACGGGACCTACAATGAGCAGTTCTTC,CASSYDGTYNEQFF
TRBJ2-1,TRBD2,TRBV6-1,-,TGTGCCAGCAGTGAATGGTCTAGCGGGAGCTACAATGAGCAGTTCTTC,CASSEWSSGSYNEQFF
TRBJ2-1,TRBD2,TRBV4-2,-,TGTGCCAGCAGCCCGACTCCCGGACTAGCGGGGCGGCGGGGCACAAACACGCAGTATTTC,CASSPTPGLAGRRGTNTQYF
TRBJ2-1,TRBD2,TRBV27,-,TGTGCCAGCAGTTTGACCTGGACTAGCGGGGGGGGTGAGCAGTTCTTC,CASSLTWTSGGGEQFF
TRBJ2-1,-,TRBV6-5,-,TGTGCCAGCAGTTACGTAGGACAACCCTACAATGAGCAGTTCTTC,CASSYVGQPYNEQFF
TRBJ2-6,-,TRBV4-1,many,TGCGCCAGCAGCCAACCGGACTCTGGGGCCAACGTCCTGACTTTC,CASSQPDSGANVLTF
TRBJ1-1,-,TRBV30,-,TGTGCCTGGAGTAACCCCGGGCGGCAAGGAGCTTTCTTT,CAWSNPGRQGAFF
TRBJ2-3,-,TRBV6-1,-,TGTGGCAGCCGGGGGCGGTGGGCCAAAGACACGCAGTATTTC,CGSRGRWAKDTQYF
TRBJ1-3,TRBD1,TRBV27,-,TGTGCCAGCAGGAGACAGGGAGGGAACACCATATATTTT,CASRRQGGNTIYF
TRBJ2-3,-,TRBV27,-,TGTGCCAGCAGCGGGGGCCGGTACCCAGATACCCAGTATTTC,CASSGGRYPDTQYF
TRBJ2-3,-,TRBV6-4,-,TGTGCCAGGGGCTCAGGGGCCGGGGGAACAGATACGCAGTATTTT,CARGSGAGGTDTQYF
TRBJ2-2,TRBD1,TRBV6-1,-,TGTGCCAGCAGTCCGGGGACAGCCGGGGAGCTGTTTTTT,CASSPGTAGELFF
TRBJ1-2,TRBD1,TRBV6-1,medium-sized,TGTGCCACTGTTTTCCCAGGGGGACATAATAGGGGCTACACCTTC,CATVFPGGHNRGYTF
TRBJ2-3,-,TRBV6-1,few,TGTGCCAGCAGTGAAGCGGGGGCCGGAACTAGCCGCGATACGCAGTATTTT,CASSEAGAGTSRDTQYF
TRBJ2-5,TRBD2,TRBV4-1,-,TGCGCCAGCAGCCCCCCAAGGGGACTAGGGGTGATAGAGACCCAGTACTTC,CASSPPRGLGVIETQYF
TRBJ2-1,-,TRBV7-3,-,TGTGCCAGCAGCCCAAAGGGGCGTGTACGTAATGAGCAGTTCTTC,CASSPKGRVRNEQFF
TRBJ2-4,TRBD2,TRBV4-1,-,TGCGCCAGCAGCCAAGTAGGGGCGGGGGAGGGTAGGGCCAAAAACATTCAGTACTTC,CASSQVGAGEGRAKNIQYF
TRBJ2-7,-,TRBV6-5,many,TGTGCCAGCAGTTTAACCCCGACGGGCTCCTACGAGCAGTACTTC,CASSLTPTGSYEQYF
TRBJ2-5,TRBD2,TRBV10-1,-,TGCGCCAGCAGTGGGAACGGGGGGGGGACCACAGATACGCAGTACTTC,CASSGNGGGTTDTQYF
TRBJ2-1,TRBD1,TRBV6-1,once,TGTGCCAGCAGTACGGGACAGGGGGGCTATGAGCAGTTCTTC,CASSTGQGGYEQFF
TRBJ2-5,-,TRBV23-1,-,TGCGCCAGCAGTCGGAGAAGGGGGGAATCGGATAGGACCCAGTACTTC,CASSRRRGESDRTQYF
TRBJ2-1,-,TRBV5-1,many,TGCGCCAGCAGCTTGGGGGTGGGCAATGAGCAGTTCTTC,CASSLGVGNEQFF
TRBJ2-3,TRBD1,TRBV6-2/TRBV6-3,-,TGTGCCAGCACCGACAGGGGGCTAGGGGGGCGGGACACAGATACGCAGTACTTT,CASTDRGLGGRDTDTQYF
TRBJ2-7,-,TRBV10-2,-,TGCGCCGCGGGGCTGTGGGCCAAAGATACGCAGTACTTC,CAAGLWAKDTQYF
TRBJ2-1,-,TRBV10-1,-,TGCGCCAGCAGTGGGGTCGGGGGCGCCCAAGATGAGCAGTTCTTC,CASSGVGGAQDEQFF
TRBJ2-7,-,TRBV6-1,-,TGTGCCAGCAGTGAAGAACCTACTCCCTACGAGCAGTACTTC,CASSEEPTPYEQYF
TRBJ2-3,TRBD2,TRBV6-1,-,TGTGCCGGGGGTCCGGGCGGGGGGGAACAAGAGACGCAGTATTTT,CAGGPGGGEQETQYF
TRBJ1-1,-,TRBV6-5,many,TGTGCCAGCAGTTACGACCCCCACCCGAACACTGAAGCTTTCTTT,CASSYDPHPNTEAFF
TRBJ2-5,-,TRBV6-5,-,TGTGCCAGCAGTTACGTCGGGAACACCGGGGAGCTGTACTTC,CASSYVGNTGELYF
TRBJ2-1,-,TRBV6-5,medium-sized,TGTGCCAGCAGACCCGGGACTGGTGAGCAGTTCTTC,CASRPGTGEQFF
TRBJ2-3,-,TRBV7-2,-,TGTGCCAGCAGCTTAGCGGCAGGGGCAGATACGCAGTATTTT,CASSLAAGADTQYF
TRBJ2-5,-,TRBV11-1,-,TGTGCCAGCAGCCCCCGGGTCGTGTGCAGACGAACAGATACCCAGTATTTC,CASSPRVVCRRTDTQYF
TRBJ2-5,-,TRBV6-1,-,TGTGCCAGCAGTCGGGTTAGGGAGACCCAGTACTTC,CASSRVRETQYF
TRBJ2-3,-,TRBV27,-,TGTGCGGGCATCGGGGGCGGGGACACAGAGACGCAGTATTTT,CAGIGGGDTETQYF
TRBJ2-3,-,TRBV6-1,-,TGTGCCCGCGTCTCGGGCCGGGGGGCCAAAAACACGCAGTATTTT,CARVSGRGAKNTQYF
TRBJ2-5,-,TRBV6-1,few,TGTGCCAGCGGGATCCAAGAGACCCAGTACTTC,CASGIQETQYF
TRBJ1-6,-,TRBV6-5,-,TGTGCCAGCAGTTCCGACAACTATAATTCACCCCTCCACTTT,CASSSDNYNSPLHF
TRBJ2-7,-,TRBV6-1,-,TGTGCCAGCAGTGAAGTGAAGGCCGAGCAGTACTTC,CASSEVKAEQYF